Following are 25 T cell receptor beta chains from one sample sequenced in a study of blood T cell repertoires in COVID-19. The protocol was immunoSEQ multiplex PCR, while the TCRdb copy is restricted to in-frame clones and leaves out a portion. The table includes hundreds of thousands of clones, roughly 80% detected once. Sequencing was carried out using PBMCs or T cells enriched from blood (not recorded which). The receptors derive from a man in his forties who had been exposed to COVID-19.

This chain links TRBV30 with TRBJ1-5, with 12 bases fitting TRBD1. J lost 9 bases, V lost 5 bases, and 8 bases had no gene match. CDR1 is GTSNPN, CDR2 SVGIG, per germline (reference sequence). This CDR3 spans 14 amino acids. CDR3 in DNA: TGTGCCTGGGCTGGAGGGACAGGGGGCCTGCCCCAGCATTTT. Translation gives CAWAGGTGGLPQHF.

V usage is TRBV7-3 and J usage is TRBJ2-2; maybe TRBD2 (6 bases). Deletions cut 10 bases from V and 6 bases from J, with 9 bases between. Germline CDR1 SGHTA, CDR2 FQGTGA. CDR3 length: 11 residues. The CDR3 nucleotides are TGTGCCACCGGGGAGGCCGGGGAGCTGTTTTTT. It specifies CATGEAGELFF.

This chain uses TRBV6-1 with TRBJ2-1; D not resolved. The CDR3 loop spans 13 amino acids. V dropped 2 bases and J dropped 12 bases, with 14 bases sitting between them. Per germline, CDR1 MNHNS and CDR2 SASEGT. CDR3 DNA sequence: TGTGCCAGCAGTGAAAGAGGCCCGGTGGGGCAGTTCTTC. It translates to CASSERGPVGQFF.

This clone was detected a few times. This specimen includes other DNA sequences encoding the same CDR3. The rearrangement uses TRBV28 and TRBJ1-5, with TRBD1 identical over 10 bases. V was pared by 3 bases and J by 6 bases, with 2 bases of the junction left unmatched. In germline, CDR1 is MDHEN, CDR2 SYDVKM. The CDR3 covers 14 residues. In DNA form, the CDR3 reads TGTGCCAGCAGTTTGACAGGGGGCGGTCAGCCCCAGCATTTT. It specifies CASSLTGGGQPQHF.

V usage is TRBV9 and J usage is TRBJ2-1; the match to TRBD2 covers 7 bases. The germline V gene encodes CDR1 SGDLS and CDR2 YYNGEE. This CDR3 comprises 16 residues. After removal of 0 bases from V and 7 bases from J, the junction contained 10 bases not matched to a gene. The CDR3, as DNA: TGTGCCAGCAGCGTAGGTGGGAGGGGAACTAGTAATGAGCAGTTCTTC. Translating gives CASSVGGRGTSNEQFF.

The chain couples TRBV30 to TRBJ1-1, with D hard to call. Germline CDR1 and CDR2: GTSNPN and SVGIG (reference sequence). V dropped 1 base and J dropped 4 bases, with 10 bases sitting between them. The CDR3 has 13 amino acids. The DNA for the CDR3 is TGTGCCTGGAGTGGAGTAGATGGCACTGAAGCTTTCTTT. Protein product: CAWSGVDGTEAFF.

This clone was seen once. V and J are TRBV12-3 or TRBV12-4 and TRBJ1-2; tentative D call: TRBD1 (6 bases). CDR3 size: 13 residues. Trimming took off 6 bases at V and 8 bases at J, with 16 bases between the two ends. The CDR3 region has the DNA TGTGCCAGCAGGCCCGGGGGGGCGGGGGGCTACACCTTC. Protein sequence: CASRPGGAGGYTF.

The rearrangement joins TRBV19 to TRBJ1-5; TRBD1 matches at 9 bases. Germline lookup yields CDR1 LNHDA and CDR2 SQIVND (reference sequence). The CDR3 spans 18 residues. The junction had 13 bases not matched to a gene; V was cut back by 4 bases and J by 3 bases. The CDR3 sequence is CASSTDQGQGSPNQPQHF. In DNA, the CDR3 is TGTGCCAGTAGTACGGATCAAGGACAGGGGTCCCCCAATCAGCCCCAGCATTTT.

The rearrangement uses TRBV11-1 and TRBJ2-7; possibly TRBD1 for D (6 bases). V was cut by 1 base and J by 3 bases, with 13 bases left in between. This CDR3 comprises 15 residues. Germline V CDR1 and CDR2: SGHAT, FQDESV (reference sequence). In nucleotides, the CDR3 is TGTGCCAGCAGCTTAGGTCAGGGGTTGATCTACGAGCAGTACTTC. It translates to CASSLGQGLIYEQYF.

The chain links TRBV1 to TRBJ2-3; the table assigns TRBD2, which was not confirmed against the DNA. TRBV1 is a known pseudogene. CDR3 length: 10 amino acids. CDR3 in amino acids: CTSSLPSTRF. The CDR3 DNA sequence: TGCACCAGCAGCCTCCCCTCAACTAGGTTT.

The chain uses TRBV5-8 and TRBJ1-4; 10 bases fit TRBD1. Per the germline V gene, CDR1 is SGHTS and CDR2 is YDEGEE. V shed 4 bases and J 10 bases; nucleotides not matched to a gene: 4. The CDR3 contains 13 residues. This CDR3 reads CASSRQGAAKLFF. The DNA of the CDR3 is TGTGCCAGCAGCCGACAGGGGGCCGCAAAACTGTTTTTT.

The gene calls are TRBV9 and TRBJ2-4, with 9 nucleotides matching TRBD1. V was pared by 0 bases and J by 9 bases, with 7 bases of the junction left unmatched. CDR3 length: 15 residues. The germline V gene encodes CDR1 SGDLS and CDR2 YYNGEE. The CDR3 protein is CASSVDGTGSRIQYF. The CDR3 DNA is TGTGCCAGCAGCGTAGACGGGACAGGGTCTCGCATTCAGTACTTC.

This sequence joins TRBV28 and TRBJ1-1; D might be TRBD1 (6 bases). This CDR3 region has 14 residues. Per germline, CDR1 MDHEN and CDR2 SYDVKM. Trimming pared 2 bases from V and 5 bases from J, leaving 12 bases between. In DNA, the CDR3 is TGTGCCAGCAGTTTAGGGGGACAAAGGACTGAAGCTTTCTTT. Translating gives CASSLGGQRTEAFF.

The chain is built from TRBV10-3 and TRBJ2-5, with 7 nucleotides matching TRBD2. The CDR3 runs 17 residues. The germline gives CDR1 ENHRY, CDR2 SYGVKD. The V gene end was trimmed by 0 bases and the J gene end by 3 bases; junction bases not matched to a gene: 10. This CDR3 is CAISESPGLQKEETQYF. CDR3 coding DNA: TGTGCCATCAGTGAGTCCCCGGGACTACAGAAAGAAGAGACCCAGTACTTC.

The chain links TRBV6-1 to TRBJ1-1; unclear D gene. The CDR3 extends over 12 amino acids. Trimming took 0 bases from V and 10 from J, leaving 9 bases between them. Germline CDR1 is MNHNS and CDR2 is SASEGT. The CDR3 sequence: CASSEAAGRAFF. In DNA form, the CDR3 reads TGTGCCAGCAGTGAAGCAGCAGGTCGAGCTTTCTTT.

The chain combines TRBV5-4 with TRBJ2-1; 7 nucleotides match TRBD2. V shed 7 bases, J shed 8 bases, and the junction held 3 bases outside the gene matches. Germline CDR1 and CDR2: SGHNT and YYREEE (reference sequence). The CDR3 contains 11 residues. CDR3 coding DNA: TGTGCCAGCGCGGGGAGGGATGAGCAGTTCTTC. Its protein product is CASAGRDEQFF.

The chain links TRBV21-1 to TRBJ1-5; the table's D call, TRBD1, was not checked against the DNA. TRBV21-1 is listed as a pseudogene. There are 14 residues in the CDR3. This CDR3 is CASRGQTSNQPQHF. CDR3 bases: TGTGCCAGCCGGGGACAGACTAGCAATCAGCCCCAGCATTTT.

This clone was picked up one time. The CDR3 coding sequence is TGTGCCAGCAGACGCGGGGGATATGCGAATGAGCAGTTCTTC. Its protein product is CASRRGGYANEQFF. The V call is TRBV6-5, the J call TRBJ2-1, with 7 bases that match TRBD2. V trimming: 6 bases; J trimming: 7 bases; junction bases outside the gene matches: 9. The CDR3 is 14 amino acids. Germline V gives CDR1 MNHEY, CDR2 SVGAGI.

CDR3 amino acids: CATSRPTGTGQETQYF. The CDR3 DNA is TGTGCCACCAGCAGACCCACCGGGACAGGGCAAGAGACCCAGTACTTC. V usage is TRBV15 and J usage is TRBJ2-5, with 9 positions matching TRBD1. The V segment lost 2 bases and the J segment 2 bases; nucleotides outside the gene matches: 6. This CDR3 has 16 residues. Germline V gene sequence: CDR1 LNHNV, CDR2 YYDKDF (reference sequence).

This clone has ten or more counts. This chain links TRBV6-5 with TRBJ2-7, with 7 bases aligning to TRBD1. J gave up 0 bases and V 10 bases, and 9 bases lay outside the gene matches. There are 14 residues in the CDR3. Germline V gene sequence: CDR1 MNHEY, CDR2 SVGAGI. This chain's CDR3 is CATTGTAFSYEQYF. CDR3 nucleotides: TGTGCCACTACCGGGACAGCCTTCTCCTACGAGCAGTACTTC.

The chain uses TRBV3-1 (or the pseudogene TRBV3-2) and TRBJ1-3; 7 positions agree with TRBD1. V shed 2 bases and J 2 bases; nucleotides not matched to a gene: 0. The CDR3 is 14 residues long. In germline, CDR1 is LGHDT, CDR2 YNNKEL (reference sequence). The CDR3 DNA reads as TGTGCCAGCAGCCAACAGGGGGCTGGAAACACCATATATTTT. Its translation is CASSQQGAGNTIYF.

This sequence joins TRBV5-6 and TRBJ2-7; 8 bases agree with TRBD1. CDR1 and CDR2 from the germline V gene are SGHDT and YYEEEE. The CDR3 runs 16 residues. Germline trimming cut 3 bases from V and 3 bases from J; bases unmatched to any gene: 11. As DNA, the CDR3 is TGTGCCAGCAGCTACCTCCGGACAGGGTTGGTCTACGAGCAGTACTTC. Amino acid sequence: CASSYLRTGLVYEQYF.

This sequence joins TRBV29-1 and TRBJ1-1; possibly TRBD1 for D (6 bases). The CDR3 is 13 residues long. Germline V gives CDR1 SQVTM, CDR2 ANQGSEA. Trimming pared 3 bases from V and 7 bases from J, leaving 15 bases between. This CDR3 reads CSVDSGVRGEAFF. The CDR3 coding sequence is TGCAGCGTTGATTCAGGGGTCAGGGGTGAAGCTTTCTTT.

The chain carries TRBV9 and TRBJ2-5; D is undetermined. Germline CDR1 reads SGDLS; CDR2 reads YYNGEE. The CDR3 sequence is 13 residues long. V was clipped by 0 bases and J by 5 bases, with 8 bases between them. The chain's CDR3 is CASSVGNGETQYF. The DNA of the CDR3 is TGTGCCAGCAGCGTAGGGAACGGGGAGACCCAGTACTTC.

This rearrangement joins TRBV4-2 to TRBJ2-7, with 12 positions matching TRBD2. Germline trimming cut 2 bases from V and 5 bases from J; bases unmatched to any gene: 1. The CDR3 extends over 14 amino acids. The germline V gene has CDR1 LGHNA and CDR2 YNFKEQ. CDR3 coding DNA: TGTGCCAGCAGCCAAAGGACTAGCGGGAACGAGCAGTACTTC. As protein: CASSQRTSGNEQYF.